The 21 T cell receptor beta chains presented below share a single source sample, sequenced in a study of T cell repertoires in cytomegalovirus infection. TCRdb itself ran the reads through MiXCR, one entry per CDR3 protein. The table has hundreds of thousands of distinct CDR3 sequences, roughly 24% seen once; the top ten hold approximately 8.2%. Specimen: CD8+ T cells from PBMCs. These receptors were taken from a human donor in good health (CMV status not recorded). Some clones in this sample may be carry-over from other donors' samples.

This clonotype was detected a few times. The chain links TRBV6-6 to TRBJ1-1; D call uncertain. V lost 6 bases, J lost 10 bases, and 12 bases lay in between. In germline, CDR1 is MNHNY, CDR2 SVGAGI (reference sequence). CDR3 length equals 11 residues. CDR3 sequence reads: CASRAGSGAFF. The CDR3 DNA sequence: TGTGCCAGCAGGGCGGGATCCGGAGCTTTCTTT.

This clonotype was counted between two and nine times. CDR3 in amino acids: CASSEPVLATDTQYF. CDR3 DNA: TGTGCCAGCAGTGAACCGGTGCTAGCCACAGATACGCAGTATTTT. The chain employs TRBV6-1 and TRBJ2-3, with D maybe TRBD2 (5 bases). With 2 bases removed from V and 2 bases from J, the gap between germline ends came to 11 bases. The CDR3 consists of 15 residues. The germline V gene has CDR1 MNHNS and CDR2 SASEGT.

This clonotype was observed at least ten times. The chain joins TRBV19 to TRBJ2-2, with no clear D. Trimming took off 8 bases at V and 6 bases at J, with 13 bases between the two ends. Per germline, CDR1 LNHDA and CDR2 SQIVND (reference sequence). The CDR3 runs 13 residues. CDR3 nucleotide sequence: TGTGCCAGTCGGGCAGCGAGTCCCGGGGAGCTGTTTTTT. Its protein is CASRAASPGELFF.

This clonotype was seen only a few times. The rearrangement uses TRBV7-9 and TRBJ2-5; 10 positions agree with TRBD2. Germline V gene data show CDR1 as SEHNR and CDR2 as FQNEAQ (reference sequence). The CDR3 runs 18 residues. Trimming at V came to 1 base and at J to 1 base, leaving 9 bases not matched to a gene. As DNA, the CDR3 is TGTGCCAGCAGCTTAGGCCTCCAGCGGGGGGGTGTCCAAGAGACCCAGTACTTC. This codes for CASSLGLQRGGVQETQYF.

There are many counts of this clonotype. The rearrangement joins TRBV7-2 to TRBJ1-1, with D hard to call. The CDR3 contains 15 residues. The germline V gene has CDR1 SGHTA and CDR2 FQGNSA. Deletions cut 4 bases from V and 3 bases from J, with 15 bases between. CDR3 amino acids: CASSYYPVLDTEAFF. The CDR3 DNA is TGTGCCAGCAGCTATTACCCCGTTTTGGACACTGAAGCTTTCTTT.

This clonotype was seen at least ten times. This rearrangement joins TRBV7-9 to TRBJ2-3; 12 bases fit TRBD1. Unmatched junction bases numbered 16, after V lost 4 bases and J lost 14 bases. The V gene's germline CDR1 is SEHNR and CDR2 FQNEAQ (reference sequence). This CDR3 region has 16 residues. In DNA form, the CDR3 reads TGTGCCAGCAGCTCGACGCGAACCGGGACAGGGGGCTCGGGGTATTTT. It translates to CASSSTRTGTGGSGYF.

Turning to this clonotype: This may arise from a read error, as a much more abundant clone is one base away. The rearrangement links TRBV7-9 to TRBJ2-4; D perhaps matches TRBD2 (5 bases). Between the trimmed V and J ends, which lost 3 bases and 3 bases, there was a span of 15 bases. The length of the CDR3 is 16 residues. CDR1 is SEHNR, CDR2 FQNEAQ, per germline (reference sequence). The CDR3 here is CASSFPFEGHKNIQYF. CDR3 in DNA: TGTGCCAGCAGCTTCCCTTTTGAGGGTCACAAAAACATTCAGTACTTC.

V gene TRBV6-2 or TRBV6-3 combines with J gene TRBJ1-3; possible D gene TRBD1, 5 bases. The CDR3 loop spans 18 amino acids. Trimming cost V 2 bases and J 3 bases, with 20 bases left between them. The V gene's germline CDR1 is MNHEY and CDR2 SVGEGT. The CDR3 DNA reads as TGTGCCAGCAGTTACCGTCGGACAAGGGCCCTGATTGGAAACACCATATATTTT. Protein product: CASSYRRTRALIGNTIYF.

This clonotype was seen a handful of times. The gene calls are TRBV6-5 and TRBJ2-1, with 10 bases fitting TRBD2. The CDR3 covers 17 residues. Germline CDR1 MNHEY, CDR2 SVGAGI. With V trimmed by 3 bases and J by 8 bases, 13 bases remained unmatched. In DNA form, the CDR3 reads TGTGCCAGCAGTTATAGGGCTAGCGGGGGCCCCTTGGATGAGCAGTTCTTC. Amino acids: CASSYRASGGPLDEQFF.

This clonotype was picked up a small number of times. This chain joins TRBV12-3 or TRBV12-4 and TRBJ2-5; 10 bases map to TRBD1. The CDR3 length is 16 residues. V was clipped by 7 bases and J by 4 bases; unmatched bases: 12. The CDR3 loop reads CASTSSGTGELETQYF. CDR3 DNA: TGTGCCAGCACCTCCTCAGGGACAGGGGAGTTAGAGACCCAGTACTTC.

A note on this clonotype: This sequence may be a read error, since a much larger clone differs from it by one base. The CDR3 region is CASSFDETQYF. CDR3 in DNA: TGTGCCAGCAGTTTTGACGAGACCCAGTACTTC. The gene calls are TRBV28 and TRBJ2-5; D uncertain. The germline V gene has CDR1 MDHEN and CDR2 SYDVKM. V was clipped by 3 bases and J by 5 bases, with 4 bases between them. CDR3 length equals 11 residues.

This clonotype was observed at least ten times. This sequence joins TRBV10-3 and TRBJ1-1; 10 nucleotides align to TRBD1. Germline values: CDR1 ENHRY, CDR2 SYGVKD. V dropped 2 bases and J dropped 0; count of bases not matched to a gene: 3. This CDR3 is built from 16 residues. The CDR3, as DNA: TGTGCCATCAGTGAGGGAGGACAGGGGGTGAACACTGAAGCTTTCTTT. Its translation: CAISEGGQGVNTEAFF.

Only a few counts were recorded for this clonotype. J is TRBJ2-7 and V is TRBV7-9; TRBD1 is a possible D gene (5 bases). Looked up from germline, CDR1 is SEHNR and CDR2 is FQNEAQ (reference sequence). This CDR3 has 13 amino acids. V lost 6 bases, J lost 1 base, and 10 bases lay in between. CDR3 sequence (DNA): TGTGCCAGCAGAACGACAGAATCCTACGAGCAGTACTTC. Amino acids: CASRTTESYEQYF.

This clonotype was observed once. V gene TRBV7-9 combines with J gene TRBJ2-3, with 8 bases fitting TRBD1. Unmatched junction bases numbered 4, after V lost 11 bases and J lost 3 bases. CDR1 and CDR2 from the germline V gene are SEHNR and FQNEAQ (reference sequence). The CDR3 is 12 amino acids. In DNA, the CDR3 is TGTGCCTGGACAGGGAGAACAGATACGCAGTATTTT. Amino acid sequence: CAWTGRTDTQYF.

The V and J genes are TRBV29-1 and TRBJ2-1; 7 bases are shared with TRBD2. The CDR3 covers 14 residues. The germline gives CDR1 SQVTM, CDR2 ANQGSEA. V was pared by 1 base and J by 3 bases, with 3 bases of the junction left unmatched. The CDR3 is CSVEVGGFYNEQFF. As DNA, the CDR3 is TGCAGCGTTGAAGTGGGGGGGTTCTACAATGAGCAGTTCTTC.

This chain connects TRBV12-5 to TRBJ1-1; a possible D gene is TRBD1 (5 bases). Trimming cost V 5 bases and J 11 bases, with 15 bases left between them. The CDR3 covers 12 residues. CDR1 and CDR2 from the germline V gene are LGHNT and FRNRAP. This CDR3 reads CASGPPTATAFF. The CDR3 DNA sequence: TGTGCTAGTGGTCCTCCGACAGCTACGGCTTTCTTT. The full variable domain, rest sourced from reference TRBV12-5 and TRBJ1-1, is DARVTQTPRHKVTEMGQEVTMRCQPILGHNTVFWYRQTMMQGLELLAYFRNRAPLDDSGMPKDRFSAEMPDATLATLKIQPSEPRDSAVYFCASGPPTATAFFGQGTRLTVV.

CDR3 coding DNA: TGCAGCGCCCTAGGCACAGATACGCAGTATTTT. Protein product: CSALGTDTQYF. V gene TRBV29-1 combines with J gene TRBJ2-3; no firm D call. Germline loops: CDR1 SQVTM, CDR2 ANQGSEA. Trimming took 7 bases from V and 1 from J, leaving 6 bases between them. This CDR3 has 11 residues.

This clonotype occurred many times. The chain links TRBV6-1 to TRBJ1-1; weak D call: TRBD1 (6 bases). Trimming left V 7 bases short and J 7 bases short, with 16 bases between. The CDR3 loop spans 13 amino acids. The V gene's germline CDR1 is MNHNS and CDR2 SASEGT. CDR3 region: CASIAGASHEAFF. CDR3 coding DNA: TGTGCCAGCATCGCGGGGGCTAGCCATGAAGCTTTCTTT.

The CDR3 nucleotides read TGTGCCAGCAGCCAAGAGAATCCGAGCTCCTACGAGCAGTACTTC. Translation gives CASSQENPSSYEQYF. This chain joins TRBV4-2 and TRBJ2-7, with D hard to call. The CDR3 totals 15 residues. V lost 0 bases, J lost 0 bases, and 9 bases lay in between. The germline gives CDR1 LGHNA, CDR2 YNFKEQ.

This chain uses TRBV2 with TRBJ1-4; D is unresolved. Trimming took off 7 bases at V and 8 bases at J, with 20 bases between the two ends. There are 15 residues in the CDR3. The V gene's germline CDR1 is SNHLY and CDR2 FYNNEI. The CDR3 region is CASTSPGSSDEKLFF. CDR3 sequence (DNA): TGTGCCAGCACCTCCCCGGGGAGTTCGGACGAAAAACTGTTTTTT.

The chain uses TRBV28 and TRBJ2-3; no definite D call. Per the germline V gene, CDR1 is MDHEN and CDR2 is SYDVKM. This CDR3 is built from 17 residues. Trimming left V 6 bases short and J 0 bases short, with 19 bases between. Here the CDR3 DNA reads TGTGCCAGCAGCTTGAGGCAGAACTATCGGAGCACAGATACGCAGTATTTT. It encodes CASSLRQNYRSTDTQYF.